This TCR beta chain derives from a study of T cell responses to AZD1222 COVID-19 vaccine. Study-wide results and limits: Spike regions recognized by vaccine-associated CD4 TCRs spanned the protein, led by 160-218 and 743-854. Among those given AZD1222, only five or six were seropositive at baseline.

Germline CDR1 and CDR2: GTSNPN and SVGIG (reference sequence). This CDR3 has 16 amino acids. V lost 4 bases, J lost 6 bases, and 22 bases lay in between. The data were produced by immunoSEQ multiplex PCR, yet TCRdb's version contains in-frame clones alone and is incomplete. The repertoire includes about 120,000 clones, 90% of them detected once, and about 4.3% sits in the top ten. With respect to this clone: The target antigen is unknown.

The chain employs TRBV30 and TRBJ2-1, with D maybe TRBD2 (6 bases). This clonotype originated in an adult in good health. Material: peripheral blood, obtained on day 0 of MenACWY control vaccination. As DNA, the CDR3 is TGTGCCTGGACCTTCCGGTGGGGGGTCGGGGTCAATGAGCAGTTCTTC. Encoded protein: CAWTFRWGVGVNEQFF.